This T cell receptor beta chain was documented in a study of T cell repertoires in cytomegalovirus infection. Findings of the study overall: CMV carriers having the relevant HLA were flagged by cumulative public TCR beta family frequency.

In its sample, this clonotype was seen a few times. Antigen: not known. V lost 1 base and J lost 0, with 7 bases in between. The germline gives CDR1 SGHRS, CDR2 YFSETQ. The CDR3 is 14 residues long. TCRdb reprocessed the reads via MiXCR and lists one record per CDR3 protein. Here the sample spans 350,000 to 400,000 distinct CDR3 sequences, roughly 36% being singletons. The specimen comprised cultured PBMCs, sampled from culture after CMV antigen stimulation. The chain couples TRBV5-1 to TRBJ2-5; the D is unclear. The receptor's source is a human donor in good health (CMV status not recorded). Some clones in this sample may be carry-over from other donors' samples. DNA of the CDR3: TGCGCCAGCAGCTTGACACGGAACCAAGAGACCCAGTACTTC. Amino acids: CASSLTRNQETQYF. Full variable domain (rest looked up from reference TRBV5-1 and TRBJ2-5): KAGVTQTPRYLIKTRGQQVTLSCSPISGHRSVSWYQQTPGQGLQFLFEYFSETQRNKGNFPGRFSGRQFSNSRSEMNVSTLELGDSALYLCASSLTRNQETQYFGPGTRLLVL.